The 9 T cell receptor beta chains listed next were all sequenced from one sample in a study of cytomegalovirus exposure and HLA in healthy donors. Primers: 60 Vbeta forward and 13 Jbeta reverse. Generated by immunoSEQ multiplex PCR, the TCRdb table keeps only in-frame clones and is missing some. The sample has roughly 62,000 clones, 77% seen once; the top ten hold more than 3%. Source material: PBMCs. These receptors came from a woman in her forties in good health and CMV-seropositive.

V and J are TRBV19 and TRBJ1-2, with TRBD1 matching 7 bases. CDR1 and CDR2 from the germline V gene are LNHDA and SQIVND (reference sequence). The CDR3 contains 14 residues. V shed 5 bases, J shed 4 bases, and the junction held 7 bases outside the gene matches. The CDR3: CASSYGQAGYGYTF. The DNA of the CDR3 is TGTGCCAGTAGTTACGGACAGGCGGGCTATGGCTACACCTTC.

On this clone itself: A read error may account for a junction end that differs from germline. This sequence joins TRBV7-9 and TRBJ1-2; weak D call: TRBD1 (5 bases). The CDR3 is 15 amino acids. CDR1 is SEHNR and CDR2 is FQNEAQ in the germline V gene (reference sequence). The CDR3 DNA reads TGTTCCAGCAGCTTACTCGGGGGGGGGAACTATGGCTACACCTTC. It translates to CSSSLLGGGNYGYTF.

With regard to this clone: Other DNA sequences in the same sample also yield this CDR3. The chain has TRBV7-2 and TRBJ1-1; 7 bases line up with TRBD1. V trimming: 5 bases; J trimming: 2 bases; junction bases outside the gene matches: 5. Germline assignment: CDR1 SGHTA and CDR2 FQGNSA. The CDR3 runs to 14 residues. The CDR3 nucleotides are TGTGCCAGCAGCCCCGGGACAGTCAACACTGAAGCTTTCTTT. It translates to CASSPGTVNTEAFF.

The V gene is TRBV10-1, the J gene TRBJ2-2; D is possibly TRBD1 (5 bases). This CDR3 contains 15 residues. V was trimmed by 5 bases and J by 5 bases, leaving 15 bases between them. The germline gives CDR1 WNHNN, CDR2 SYGVQD (reference sequence). CDR3 DNA: TGCGCCAGCAGTCCCGGAACGGACATTACCGGGGAGCTGTTTTTT. Translation gives CASSPGTDITGELFF.

This sequence joins TRBV5-1 and TRBJ2-1; tentatively, D is TRBD1 (5 bases). The CDR3 runs to 15 residues. Germline V gene sequence: CDR1 SGHRS, CDR2 YFSETQ. The V end lost 0 bases, the J end lost 5 bases, and 12 bases lay between the germline ends. The CDR3: CASSLEGQGDNEQFF. The CDR3 coding sequence is TGCGCCAGCAGCTTGGAGGGCCAGGGCGACAATGAGCAGTTCTTC.

The chain has TRBV28 and TRBJ2-3, with 8 positions matching TRBD1. Trimming at V came to 4 bases and at J to 4 bases, leaving 4 bases not matched to a gene. Germline assignment: CDR1 MDHEN and CDR2 SYDVKM. The CDR3 has 14 amino acids. CDR3 DNA sequence: TGTGCCAGCAGTTCGGCAGGGGGCCCAGATACGCAGTATTTT. This encodes CASSSAGGPDTQYF.

The chain joins TRBV6-1 to TRBJ1-3; 7 bases are a match to TRBD1. Losses at the gene ends were 4 bases for V and 4 bases for J; bases not matched to a gene: 4. The germline V gene encodes CDR1 MNHNS and CDR2 SASEGT. The CDR3 totals 14 residues. CDR3 protein: CASSGQGSGNTIYF. DNA for the CDR3: TGTGCCAGCAGTGGACAGGGTTCAGGAAACACCATATATTTT.

J is TRBJ2-1 and V is TRBV5-1; 8 nucleotides align to TRBD1. V lost 6 bases to trimming and J lost 6 bases; unmatched junction nucleotides: 8. The CDR3 has 14 residues. Germline V lookup: CDR1 SGHRS, CDR2 YFSETQ. The DNA of the CDR3 is TGCGCCAGCACTTATTCGACAGGGGTCAATGAGCAGTTCTTC. This sequence encodes CASTYSTGVNEQFF.

J is TRBJ2-4 and V is TRBV18; D gene unclear. Germline V gene data show CDR1 as KGHSH and CDR2 as LQKENI. The CDR3 has 13 amino acids. V was cut by 1 base and J by 8 bases, with 9 bases left in between. The CDR3 DNA follows: TGTGCCAGCTCACCACGGGCGCAGGACATTCAGTACTTC. It encodes CASSPRAQDIQYF.